The following is a T cell receptor (beta chain) sequence with its context. This specimen belongs to a study of neoadjuvant nivolumab and ipilimumab in lung cancer. This CDR3 comprises 14 residues. The V and J ends lost 4 bases and 4 bases respectively, with 14 bases between them. The germline gives CDR1 LNHDA, CDR2 SQIVND (reference sequence). TCRdb keeps only in-frame clones here, not all; method: immunoSEQ multiplex PCR. Counted here are around 7,700 clones, roughly 83% occurring once; the ten biggest clones make up approximately 6.7%. The TCR originated in an adult with non-small cell lung cancer. This specimen was adjacent normal lung tissue, taken after neoadjuvant nivolumab, alone or with ipilimumab, at or shortly before surgery. This chain joins TRBV19 and TRBJ2-7; a weak D match, TRBD1 (6 bases). The CDR3 here is CASSTLGASYEQYF. The CDR3, as DNA: TGTGCCAGTAGTACCCTGGGGGCTTCTTACGAGCAGTACTTC.